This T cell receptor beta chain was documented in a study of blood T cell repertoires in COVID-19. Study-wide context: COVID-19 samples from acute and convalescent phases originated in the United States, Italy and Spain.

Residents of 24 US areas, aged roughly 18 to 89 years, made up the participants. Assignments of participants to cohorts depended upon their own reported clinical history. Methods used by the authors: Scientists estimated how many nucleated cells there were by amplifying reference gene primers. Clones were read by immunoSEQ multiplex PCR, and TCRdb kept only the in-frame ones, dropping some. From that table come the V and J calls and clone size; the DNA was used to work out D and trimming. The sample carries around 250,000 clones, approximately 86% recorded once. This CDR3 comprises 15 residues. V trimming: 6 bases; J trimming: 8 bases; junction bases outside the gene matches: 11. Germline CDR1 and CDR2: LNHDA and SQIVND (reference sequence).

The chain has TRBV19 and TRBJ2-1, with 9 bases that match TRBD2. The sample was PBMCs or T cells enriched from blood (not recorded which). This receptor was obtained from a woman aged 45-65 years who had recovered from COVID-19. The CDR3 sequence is CASRASGNLVDEQFF. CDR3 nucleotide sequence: TGTGCCAGTAGGGCTAGCGGGAACTTAGTCGATGAGCAGTTCTTC.